What follows describes a single T cell receptor beta chain. Its antigen is undetermined. Deletions cut 4 bases from V and 4 bases from J, with 14 bases between. The CDR3 spans 14 residues. Germline V lookup: CDR1 SGHTS, CDR2 YDEGEE. The DNA input per sorted-subset replicate PCR was about 190 ng, corresponding to some 30,000 T cell genomes. TCRdb's table, derived via immunoSEQ multiplex PCR, lists solely in-frame clones and lacks some. The table includes roughly 1,500,000 clones, 98% detected once. This record belongs to a study of shared clonotypes between healthy human individuals. For the study at large: Each donor had three CD4 naive, three CD4 memory, two CD8 naive and one CD8 memory plate. Study-level results: Only a few donors were included, so the genetic and exposure-history diversity represented was limited.

This chain connects TRBV5-8 to TRBJ1-2; D gene uncertain. The sequencing sample was made of naive CD4+ T cells sorted from blood. Indicated subset: CD45RA+ positively selected. The receptor was derived from a man in his thirties or forties in good health. Here the CDR3 DNA reads TGTGCCAGCAGCCCCCGGACCCGCCGCTATGGCTACACCTTC. Residues: CASSPRTRRYGYTF.